Shown below are 5 T cell receptor beta chains from a single sample sequenced in a study of regulatory T cells in long-lasting Graves disease. The authors built TCR beta libraries using iRepertoire HTBI primers and Arm-PCR of CDR3 regions. TCRdb fed the multiplex PCR reads into MiXCR, producing one record per CDR3 protein. The sample consists of under 500,000 distinct CDR3 sequences, roughly 17% of them appearing once. Time point noted: newly diagnosed GD, antithyroid drugs for less than 3 months. Generation of the TCR library employed RNA extracted from PBMCs. This sample also belongs to another study, concerning T cells in Graves' hyperthyroidism and ophthalmopathy.

Sequenced material: peripheral blood mononuclear cells (PBMCs), taken at new diagnosis, from a patient treated with antithyroid drugs. The receptor set was obtained from a woman in her twenties or thirties with Graves disease.

The CDR3 loop is CAWSPLTGFLSYGYTF. CDR3 DNA: TGTGCCTGGAGTCCCCTGACAGGGTTTTTAAGCTATGGCTACACCTTC. The chain recombines TRBV30 with TRBJ1-2, with TRBD1 identical over 7 bases. V trimming: 2 bases; J trimming: 4 bases; junction bases outside the gene matches: 13. Germline-derived CDR1 and CDR2 are GTSNPN and SVGIG (reference sequence). The CDR3 runs 16 residues.

This clonotype was detected ten times or more. J is TRBJ2-1 and V is TRBV12-3 or TRBV12-4; the match to TRBD2 covers 9 bases. Trimming took 3 bases from V and 0 from J; bases not matched to a gene: 6. This CDR3 is 17 amino acids long. CDR3 amino acids: CASSFPDSGSSYNEQFF. Written as DNA, the CDR3 is TGTGCCAGCAGTTTCCCGGATAGCGGGAGCTCCTACAATGAGCAGTTCTTC.

This clonotype has a handful of counts. The chain carries TRBV28 and TRBJ2-7; D is undetermined. Germline values: CDR1 MDHEN, CDR2 SYDVKM. Trimming shortened V by 1 base and J by 10 bases, and 8 bases separated the two germline ends. The CDR3 extends over 11 amino acids. The CDR3 region is CASSLSLDQYF. The CDR3 DNA is TGTGCCAGCAGTTTATCCCTGGACCAGTACTTC.

This clonotype was seen ten or more times. The chain recombines TRBV20-1 with TRBJ2-1, with 9 bases that match TRBD2. The V gene end was trimmed by 5 bases and the J gene end by 0 bases; junction bases not matched to a gene: 8. Germline values: CDR1 DFQATT, CDR2 SNEGSKA (reference sequence). There are 16 residues in the CDR3. CDR3 region: CSAVPTSGPSYNEQFF. CDR3 sequence (DNA): TGCAGTGCTGTCCCGACTAGCGGACCCTCCTACAATGAGCAGTTCTTC.

CDR3 in amino acids: CASSDSIYNEQFF. The CDR3 DNA follows: TGTGCCAGCAGTGACTCTATTTACAATGAGCAGTTCTTC. The chain joins TRBV6-4 to TRBJ2-1, with D uncertain. The CDR3 has 13 residues. Germline loops: CDR1 MRHNA, CDR2 SNTAGT. V was cut by 0 bases and J by 4 bases, with 4 bases left in between.